The 23 T cell receptor beta chains below come from one sample, sequenced in a study of blood T cell repertoires in COVID-19. TCRdb keeps only in-frame clones here, not all; method: immunoSEQ multiplex PCR. The sample holds around 180,000 clones, roughly 83% seen once. The source material was PBMCs or T cells enriched from blood (not recorded which). The origin of the receptors is a woman between 25 and 40 years old who had recovered from COVID-19.

The V gene is TRBV2, the J gene TRBJ2-1; D is possibly TRBD2 (5 bases). V dropped 4 bases and J dropped 0 bases, with 10 bases sitting between them. The CDR3 covers 15 residues. Germline V gene sequence: CDR1 SNHLY, CDR2 FYNNEI. Written as DNA, the CDR3 is TGTGCCAGCAGTGTAACTAGAAGCTCCTACAATGAGCAGTTCTTC. It yields the protein CASSVTRSSYNEQFF.

The CDR3 coding sequence is TGTGCCAGCAGCCACCGACAGGGGGCGTACACTGAAGCTTTCTTT. It specifies CASSHRQGAYTEAFF. The chain links TRBV5-8 to TRBJ1-1; 10 bases are shared with TRBD1. The germline CDR1 and CDR2 sequences are SGHTS and YDEGEE. This CDR3 spans 15 amino acids. Losses at the gene ends were 4 bases for V and 3 bases for J; bases not matched to a gene: 6.

V gene TRBV19 combines with J gene TRBJ2-1, with TRBD2 identical over 8 bases. V shed 5 bases and J 10 bases; nucleotides not matched to a gene: 19. This CDR3 spans 17 amino acids. CDR1 is LNHDA and CDR2 is SQIVND in the germline V gene (reference sequence). The CDR3 nucleotides read TGTGCCAGTAGTTTTGGAGTGGCGGGAGGAGCCTTCAGGGAGCAGTTCTTC. Protein: CASSFGVAGGAFREQFF.

This clone has a single count. The gene calls are TRBV19 and TRBJ1-2; D not certain. From germline, CDR1 is LNHDA and CDR2 SQIVND (reference sequence). CDR3 length: 14 amino acids. V lost 4 bases and J 2 bases, leaving 11 bases between the germline ends. The DNA of the CDR3 is TGTGCCAGTAGTAGCGTCGGGGAAAACTATGGCTACACCTTC. Amino acids: CASSSVGENYGYTF.

J is TRBJ2-1 and V is TRBV7-9, with a weak D call TRBD2 (6 bases). Germline CDR1 reads SEHNR; CDR2 reads FQNEAQ (reference sequence). The CDR3 loop spans 16 amino acids. Trimming pared 4 bases from V and 0 bases from J, leaving 13 bases between. This CDR3 is CASSSWRAYSYNEQFF. Here the CDR3 DNA reads TGTGCCAGCAGCTCTTGGAGGGCCTACTCCTACAATGAGCAGTTCTTC.

V is TRBV19 and J is TRBJ2-1; TRBD1 matches at 8 bases. Germline V lookup: CDR1 LNHDA, CDR2 SQIVND (reference sequence). The CDR3 loop spans 19 amino acids. The V gene end was trimmed by 4 bases and the J gene end by 1 base; junction bases not matched to a gene: 15. The CDR3 spells CASSNDGAGGEASYNEQFF. CDR3 bases: TGTGCCAGTAGTAACGACGGGGCAGGGGGCGAAGCGTCCTACAATGAGCAGTTCTTC.

DNA for the CDR3: TGTGCCAGCAAACTAGTTCGAGAGCAGTACTTC. Translation gives CASKLVREQYF. The V call is TRBV11-3, the J call TRBJ2-7, with D perhaps matching TRBD2 (5 bases). This CDR3 is built from 11 residues. Germline V gene sequence: CDR1 SGHNT, CDR2 YENEEA. V was trimmed by 7 bases and J by 7 bases, leaving 11 bases between them.

In its sample, this clone was seen once. The genes are TRBV30 and TRBJ1-5; unclear D gene. The CDR3 length is 14 residues. The V gene's germline CDR1 is GTSNPN and CDR2 SVGIG (reference sequence). V was trimmed by 1 base and J by 0 bases, leaving 7 bases between them. CDR3 residues: CAWSADFSNQPQHF. CDR3 nucleotide sequence: TGTGCCTGGAGTGCAGATTTTAGCAATCAGCCCCAGCATTTT.

The chain recombines TRBV21-1 with TRBJ2-2; TRBD2, the table's D call, lacks a check against the DNA. TRBV21-1 is deemed a pseudogene. The CDR3 is 21 amino acids. The CDR3 spells CASSKCDSTLAGEKGTGELFF. CDR3 DNA: TGTGCCAGCAGCAAATGTGACAGCACATTAGCGGGAGAAAAGGGCACCGGGGAGCTGTTTTTT.

This clone was detected only a few times. In nucleotides, the CDR3 is TGTGCCAGCAGCTACCGATTCGGACAGGGAGGCGAGCAGTACTTC. Its translation is CASSYRFGQGGEQYF. V and J are TRBV7-8 and TRBJ2-7, with 8 bases that match TRBD1. This CDR3 contains 15 residues. Trimming removed 4 bases from V and 6 bases from J; junction bases left unmatched: 11. Germline assignment: CDR1 SGHVS and CDR2 FQNEAQ.

The CDR3 sequence is CSASLWREGPETQYF. CDR3 DNA sequence: TGCAGTGCTAGTTTATGGCGGGAGGGTCCGGAGACCCAGTACTTC. The gene calls are TRBV20-1 and TRBJ2-5, with 9 bases fitting TRBD2. With 3 bases clipped from V and 5 bases from J, the junction kept 10 bases outside the gene matches. CDR1 DFQATT and CDR2 SNEGSKA come from the germline V gene (reference sequence). The CDR3 has 15 amino acids.

The CDR3 is CASSGTSSYEQYF. As DNA, the CDR3 is TGTGCCAGCAGCGGGACTAGCTCCTACGAGCAGTACTTC. The rearrangement uses TRBV7-2 and TRBJ2-7; 8 bases line up with TRBD2. The ends lost 5 bases at V and 0 bases at J; junction bases unmatched: 0. This CDR3 spans 13 amino acids. Germline values: CDR1 SGHTA, CDR2 FQGNSA.

The chain carries TRBV11-2 and TRBJ2-7, with a possible D match to TRBD2 (6 bases). CDR1 is SGHAT, CDR2 FQNNGV, per germline. This CDR3 spans 15 amino acids. V gave up 0 bases and J gave up 0 bases, with 9 bases separating them. The CDR3 loop is CASSLEPGGSYEQYF. Here the CDR3 DNA reads TGTGCCAGCAGCTTAGAACCCGGGGGCTCCTACGAGCAGTACTTC.

The gene calls are TRBV2 and TRBJ2-1, with 11 bases that match TRBD2. The CDR3 length is 14 residues. Germline V gene data show CDR1 as SNHLY and CDR2 as FYNNEI. The junction had 5 bases not matched to a gene; V was cut back by 6 bases and J by 7 bases. The CDR3 spells CASRTSGRWNEQFF. DNA of the CDR3: TGTGCCAGCAGAACTAGCGGGAGATGGAATGAGCAGTTCTTC.

CDR3 sequence (DNA): TGCGCCAGCAGCTTCCGCGGGACAGACCAAGAGACCCAGTACTTC. This encodes CASSFRGTDQETQYF. The J gene is TRBJ2-5, the V gene TRBV5-1, with D possibly TRBD1 on 7 matching bases. There are 15 residues in the CDR3. Trimming left V 2 bases short and J 0 bases short, with 11 bases between. Germline V lookup: CDR1 SGHRS, CDR2 YFSETQ.

V is TRBV19 and J is TRBJ1-2; the match to TRBD1 covers 7 bases. The CDR3 is 13 residues long. Germline CDR1 reads LNHDA; CDR2 reads SQIVND (reference sequence). With 5 bases clipped from V and 4 bases from J, the junction kept 4 bases outside the gene matches. This chain's CDR3 is CASSPTGTYGYTF. As DNA, the CDR3 is TGTGCCAGTAGTCCGACAGGGACCTATGGCTACACCTTC.

The genes are TRBV5-1 and TRBJ2-3; TRBD2 matches at 9 bases. Germline V gives CDR1 SGHRS, CDR2 YFSETQ. This CDR3 is built from 16 residues. With V trimmed by 3 bases and J by 0 bases, 5 bases remained unmatched. The CDR3 region is CASSSPAGGSTDTQYF. The CDR3 DNA reads TGCGCCAGCAGCTCTCCAGCGGGAGGTAGCACAGATACGCAGTATTTT.

The chain combines TRBV28 with TRBJ1-5, with a tentative D call TRBD1 (5 bases). The V gene lost 7 bases and the J gene lost 3 bases, with 13 bases spanning the gap. The germline gives CDR1 MDHEN, CDR2 SYDVKM. The CDR3 has 14 amino acids. CDR3 coding DNA: TGTGCCAGCACCGAACCGGGGGTCAATCAGCCCCAGCATTTT. It specifies CASTEPGVNQPQHF.

The V call is TRBV5-1, the J call TRBJ1-2; possibly TRBD1 for D (6 bases). The CDR3 runs to 15 residues. Germline V CDR1 and CDR2: SGHRS, YFSETQ. V lost 7 bases and J 6 bases, leaving 22 bases between the germline ends. The CDR3 DNA sequence: TGCGCCAGCGCTGCTAGGACAGACCGGCAGGATGGCTACACCTTC. Translated: CASAARTDRQDGYTF.

This chain links TRBV18 with TRBJ2-5; 10 bases match TRBD2. J was trimmed by 4 bases and V by 3 bases; bases with no gene match: 8. CDR3 length: 16 amino acids. CDR1 is KGHSH and CDR2 is LQKENI in the germline V gene. CDR3 coding DNA: TGTGCCAGCTCACCGACCCTAGCGGGAGAGAGAGAGACCCAGTACTTC. It encodes CASSPTLAGERETQYF.

The chain employs TRBV6-5 and TRBJ2-7, with 12 nucleotides matching TRBD2. From germline, CDR1 is MNHEY and CDR2 SVGAGI. V lost 6 bases, J lost 4 bases, and 7 bases stayed unmatched. The CDR3 has 15 residues. This CDR3 is CASSRLAGASYEQYF. CDR3 bases: TGTGCCAGCAGCCGACTAGCGGGAGCATCATACGAGCAGTACTTC.

The rearrangement uses TRBV19 and TRBJ2-2; TRBD2 agrees at 10 bases. J lost 3 bases, V lost 6 bases, and 4 bases had no gene match. Germline-derived CDR1 and CDR2 are LNHDA and SQIVND (reference sequence). This CDR3 is built from 15 residues. This chain's CDR3 is CASRILAGDTGELFF. The CDR3 DNA follows: TGTGCCAGTAGGATTCTAGCGGGGGACACCGGGGAGCTGTTTTTT.

V is TRBV28 and J is TRBJ2-1; D ambiguous. Per germline, CDR1 MDHEN and CDR2 SYDVKM. Trimming removed 3 bases from V and 7 bases from J, with 28 bases in between. This CDR3 is built from 19 residues. The CDR3 bases are TGTGCCAGCAGTTTTCCGCCTTTTTCCGAGGCGAGGTTTCTGAATGAGCAGTTCTTC. Amino acid sequence: CASSFPPFSEARFLNEQFF.